This T cell receptor (beta chain) was sequenced during a study of OX40 agonist ivuxolimab in advanced cancers. Using immunoSEQ multiplex PCR, the repertoire was profiled, and TCRdb retains in-frame clones only, with some absent. The sample consists of some 6,100 clones, 55% to 75% of them appearing once. From germline, CDR1 is SGHVS and CDR2 FQNEAQ. The CDR3 extends over 14 amino acids. The ends were cut back, 3 bases at V and 7 bases at J, with 13 bases in the middle. Concerning this clone: Its specificity is unknown.

Whole-study findings and limits: Not determined was the antigen specificity of the expanded peripheral T cells.

Sequenced here: CD4+ or CD8+ T cells sorted from blood, sampled in a trial of the OX40 agonist ivuxolimab. This TCR derives from an adult with an advanced solid tumor such as melanoma, head and neck, liver or kidney cancer. The rearrangement links TRBV7-8 to TRBJ2-1; D remains ambiguous. In nucleotides, the CDR3 is TGTGCCAGCAGCTTCCACGACTCTTGGAATGAGCAGTTCTTC. Its translation is CASSFHDSWNEQFF.